Given below is one T cell receptor beta chain in context. The data derive from a study of T cell changes during pregnancy in multiple sclerosis. The CDR3 is made up of 16 amino acids. V shed 4 bases, J shed 3 bases, and the junction held 9 bases outside the gene matches. Germline values: CDR1 LGHNA, CDR2 YNFKEQ. Clones were read by immunoSEQ multiplex PCR, and TCRdb kept only the in-frame ones, dropping some. Found here are roughly 80,000 clones, 90% to 95% of them singletons; the top ten hold less than 3%. Sequencing used peripheral blood, obtained before pregnancy. The TCR comes from a female donor with multiple sclerosis, enrolled in a pregnancy study. The rearrangement links TRBV4-2 to TRBJ2-1; 7 bases line up with TRBD2. The CDR3 DNA reads TGTGCCAGCAGCCGAGAGTGGCGGGACTACTACAATGAGCAGTTCTTC. Its protein is CASSREWRDYYNEQFF.